The 20 T cell receptor beta chains in this list originate from one sample, sequenced in a study of post-analysis software for immune sequencing data. These receptors have no known antigen. The library was made from cDNA and included unique molecular identifiers. TCRdb re-called the PCR reads with MiXCR, one entry per CDR3 protein. The data show 750,000 to 950,000 distinct CDR3 sequences, roughly 50% seen once. General study results and limits: TRBV5-6, TRBV5-1 and TRBV20-1 were among four or five TRBV segments more frequent in patients than controls.

Specimen: blood. Receptors originate from a girl aged 5-17 years with multiple sclerosis.

This sequence joins TRBV7-6 and TRBJ2-1; TRBD2 matches at 7 bases. The CDR3 contains 15 residues. From germline, CDR1 is SGHVS and CDR2 FNYEAQ. The trim removed 3 bases at V and 3 bases at J, leaving 5 bases unmatched. The CDR3 DNA follows: TGTGCCAGCAGCTTCCCATCTAGCGGCTACAATGAGCAGTTCTTC. This sequence encodes CASSFPSSGYNEQFF.

This sequence joins TRBV12-3 or TRBV12-4 and TRBJ1-1; D is unresolved. V gave up 6 bases and J gave up 5 bases, with 13 bases separating them. This CDR3 is 13 amino acids long. The CDR3 DNA follows: TGTGCCAGCAGCCGAGGCCCGGGTACTGAAGCTTTCTTT. Protein product: CASSRGPGTEAFF.

This rearrangement joins TRBV12-3 or TRBV12-4 to TRBJ1-2, with 9 bases aligning to TRBD1. This CDR3 has 15 amino acids. V shed 5 bases, J shed 3 bases, and the junction held 7 bases outside the gene matches. The CDR3 nucleotides are TGTGCCAGCAGTCACGGACAGGGGATCGACTATGGCTACACCTTC. Its translation: CASSHGQGIDYGYTF.

CDR3 nucleotide sequence: TGCAGTGCTAGAGGAGGGACTAGGCAGTTCTTC. Amino acids: CSARGGTRQFF. The genes are TRBV20-1 and TRBJ2-1, with 8 bases that match TRBD2. This CDR3 spans 11 amino acids. The germline gives CDR1 DFQATT, CDR2 SNEGSKA (reference sequence). The V gene end was trimmed by 1 base and the J gene end by 12 bases; junction bases not matched to a gene: 2.

This clonotype was counted a few times. The gene calls are TRBV12-3 or TRBV12-4 and TRBJ1-2, with TRBD1 matching over 9 bases. This CDR3 has 15 residues. Trimming took 2 bases from V and 5 from J; bases not matched to a gene: 6. CDR3 amino acids: CASSLTGTGKYGYTF. Here the CDR3 DNA reads TGTGCCAGCAGTTTAACGGGGACAGGGAAATATGGCTACACCTTC.

The gene calls are TRBV20-1 and TRBJ1-2, with TRBD1 identical over 8 bases. Unmatched junction bases numbered 6, after V lost 5 bases and J lost 4 bases. The CDR3 sequence is 13 residues long. CDR1 is DFQATT and CDR2 is SNEGSKA in the germline V gene (reference sequence). The CDR3 region is CSAHRGSSYGYTF. The CDR3 DNA reads TGCAGTGCTCACAGGGGGTCCAGCTATGGCTACACCTTC.

There are a few counts of this clonotype. Here the CDR3 DNA reads TGCGCCAGCAGCCAAGTACGAGGGGAGGGGAACGAGCAGTACTTC. It codes for CASSQVRGEGNEQYF. This chain links TRBV4-3 with TRBJ2-5; TRBD2 matches 7 bases. The end of the DNA is better explained by TRBJ2-7, so the J call may be wrong. In germline, CDR1 is LGHNA, CDR2 YSLEER. The CDR3 is 15 residues long.

The chain combines TRBV29-1 with TRBJ2-7; 8 nucleotides line up with TRBD2. The CDR3 spans 14 residues. J lost 7 bases, V lost 6 bases, and 14 bases had no gene match. The germline CDR1 and CDR2 sequences are SQVTM and ANQGSEA. The CDR3 loop is CSVSPGLEVNEQYF. CDR3 in DNA: TGCAGCGTATCCCCGGGACTAGAAGTCAATGAGCAGTACTTC.

The CDR3 region is CASSEDRPTWGGYTF. Here the CDR3 DNA reads TGTGCCAGCAGTGAAGACCGCCCCACATGGGGAGGCTACACCTTC. The chain recombines TRBV6-1 with TRBJ1-2; D ambiguous. V lost 1 base and J 8 bases, leaving 17 bases between the germline ends. CDR3 length equals 15 residues. Germline V gives CDR1 MNHNS, CDR2 SASEGT.

This clonotype was recorded once. The chain has TRBV12-3 or TRBV12-4 and TRBJ1-4, with 9 bases matching TRBD1. V shed 4 bases, J shed 8 bases, and the junction held 11 bases outside the gene matches. This CDR3 region has 16 residues. The CDR3 coding sequence is TGTGCCAGCAGTTCTGCCTCACAGGGGGCCAGGGAAAAACTGTTTTTT. It is translated as CASSSASQGAREKLFF.

The chain employs TRBV27 and TRBJ2-4, with 10 bases fitting TRBD2. This CDR3 spans 17 amino acids. V was clipped by 2 bases and J by 7 bases; unmatched bases: 11. Germline V lookup: CDR1 MNHEY, CDR2 SMNVEV (reference sequence). The CDR3 sequence: CASSLVGSGRTGNIQYF. The CDR3 DNA reads TGTGCCAGCAGTTTAGTGGGTAGCGGGAGGACGGGGAACATTCAGTACTTC.

J is TRBJ2-7 and V is TRBV20-1, with TRBD2 matching 8 bases. CDR3 size: 15 residues. Germline CDR1 and CDR2: DFQATT and SNEGSKA (reference sequence). V was clipped by 3 bases and J by 3 bases; unmatched bases: 10. CDR3 sequence: CSARAREGLLYEQYF. CDR3 sequence (DNA): TGCAGTGCTAGGGCCCGGGAGGGCCTCCTCTACGAGCAGTACTTC.

The V and J genes are TRBV6-2 or TRBV6-3 and TRBJ2-1; 11 nucleotides align to TRBD2. V lost 11 bases to trimming and J lost 9 bases; unmatched junction nucleotides: 15. This CDR3 has 15 amino acids. Germline values: CDR1 MNHEY, CDR2 SVGEGT. CDR3 region: CACAISGRARVEQFF. CDR3 in DNA: TGTGCCTGCGCCATTAGCGGGAGGGCCCGGGTTGAGCAGTTCTTC.

This clonotype has a handful of counts. The V and J genes are TRBV29-1 and TRBJ1-4; D call uncertain. CDR3 length: 17 amino acids. Looked up from germline, CDR1 is SQVTM and CDR2 is ANQGSEA. With 5 bases removed from V and 4 bases from J, the gap between germline ends came to 23 bases. This CDR3 is CSVLDSATRFNNEKLFF. The CDR3 DNA reads as TGCAGCGTTTTGGACTCCGCTACCCGATTCAATAATGAAAAACTGTTTTTT.

The chain uses TRBV5-6 and TRBJ1-2; a possible D gene is TRBD1 (5 bases). The V end lost 2 bases, the J end lost 4 bases, and 12 bases lay between the germline ends. Germline lookup yields CDR1 SGHDT and CDR2 YYEEEE. This CDR3 is 14 amino acids long. CDR3 DNA: TGTGCCAGCAGCTTCGACAGAGTGCTCTATGGCTACACCTTC. It encodes CASSFDRVLYGYTF.

The chain carries TRBV7-9 and TRBJ2-3; D is undetermined. Trimming pared 8 bases from V and 2 bases from J, leaving 11 bases between. The CDR3 spans 13 residues. Germline lookup yields CDR1 SEHNR and CDR2 FQNEAQ (reference sequence). The CDR3 nucleotides read TGTGCCAGCCCCAGGACCCACACAGATACGCAGTATTTT. It yields the protein CASPRTHTDTQYF.

This clonotype occurred once. The chain recombines TRBV3-1 with TRBJ1-4, with a tentative D call TRBD1 (5 bases). Trimming removed 7 bases at V and 4 bases at J, with 13 bases between. The CDR3 spans 14 residues. CDR1 and CDR2 (germline): LGHDT, YNNKEL (reference sequence). CDR3 sequence: CASTSTGGNEKLFF. CDR3 sequence (DNA): TGTGCCAGCACCTCCACCGGGGGTAATGAAAAACTGTTTTTT.

This clonotype showed up just a few times. J is TRBJ2-5 and V is TRBV4-1; perhaps TRBD2 as D (5 bases). The V and J ends lost 2 bases and 5 bases respectively, with 15 bases between them. The CDR3 is made up of 15 amino acids. Germline-derived CDR1 and CDR2 are MGHRA and YSYEKL. In DNA form, the CDR3 reads TGCGCCAGCAGCCAATTGTACCTAGCCGTGGAGACCCAGTACTTC. Residues: CASSQLYLAVETQYF.

This clonotype was detected only a few times. V and J are TRBV5-1 and TRBJ2-5; no definite D call. CDR3 size: 14 residues. The V gene lost 3 bases and the J gene lost 4 bases, with 13 bases spanning the gap. Germline-derived CDR1 and CDR2 are SGHRS and YFSETQ. DNA of the CDR3: TGCGCCAGCAGCTGGGGAAAAATGAGAGAGACCCAGTACTTC. Amino acid sequence: CASSWGKMRETQYF.

The J gene is TRBJ2-1, the V gene TRBV29-1; no reliable D call. V gave up 4 bases and J gave up 7 bases, with 8 bases separating them. Germline CDR1 SQVTM, CDR2 ANQGSEA. There are 11 residues in the CDR3. CDR3 sequence (DNA): TGCAGCGTTGTAATTTGGAATGAGCAGTTCTTC. Amino acids: CSVVIWNEQFF.